The 19 T cell receptor beta chains listed next were all sequenced from one sample in a study of control samples from healthy donors and cancer patients. Assay: immunoSEQ multiplex PCR; the TCRdb copy retains only in-frame clones and omits some. The sample includes over 75,000 clones, around four fifths of them seen just once. Sequenced material: blood. The receptors stem from a man younger than 45 in good health.

The genes are TRBV4-1 and TRBJ1-1, with D perhaps TRBD1 (6 bases). Trimming cost V 1 base and J 0 bases, with 15 bases left between them. The length of the CDR3 is 17 residues. Germline V lookup: CDR1 MGHRA, CDR2 YSYEKL. The CDR3: CASSQARRGGMNTEAFF. The CDR3 coding sequence is TGCGCCAGCAGCCAAGCCAGGAGGGGGGGCATGAACACTGAAGCTTTCTTT.

The chain carries TRBV11-2 and TRBJ2-3, with 15 bases lining up with TRBD2. CDR3 length: 17 residues. V shed 5 bases, J shed 6 bases, and the junction held 9 bases outside the gene matches. The germline gives CDR1 SGHAT, CDR2 FQNNGV. The DNA of the CDR3 is TGTGCCAGCAGCCACGGACTAGCGGGGGGGCCTTGGGATACGCAGTATTTT. This translates into CASSHGLAGGPWDTQYF.

The genes are TRBV5-4 and TRBJ1-5, with D unclear. V lost 2 bases, J lost 0 bases, and 3 bases lay in between. The CDR3 runs to 13 residues. The germline CDR1 and CDR2 sequences are SGHNT and YYREEE (reference sequence). This chain's CDR3 is CASSFDSNQPQHF. The CDR3 DNA is TGTGCCAGCAGCTTCGATAGCAATCAGCCCCAGCATTTT.

The chain has TRBV5-1 and TRBJ2-7; TRBD1 agrees at 9 bases. The junction had 10 bases not matched to a gene; V was cut back by 4 bases and J by 5 bases. The CDR3 loop spans 15 amino acids. Germline V CDR1 and CDR2: SGHRS, YFSETQ. The DNA for the CDR3 is TGCGCCAGCAGCCTGAGCCGGGGACAGGGCCACGAGCAGTACTTC. This encodes CASSLSRGQGHEQYF. The entire variable domain, with the rest obtained from reference TRBV5-1 and TRBJ2-7, is as follows: KAGVTQTPRYLIKTRGQQVTLSCSPISGHRSVSWYQQTPGQGLQFLFEYFSETQRNKGNFPGRFSGRQFSNSRSEMNVSTLELGDSALYLCASSLSRGQGHEQYFGPGTRLTVT.

The rearrangement uses TRBV6-5 and TRBJ1-2; D may be TRBD1 (6 bases). CDR1 and CDR2 from the germline V gene are MNHEY and SVGAGI. V lost 2 bases and J lost 4, with 8 bases in between. The CDR3 sequence is 13 residues long. CDR3 sequence reads: CASSYGGGYGYTF. In DNA form, the CDR3 reads TGTGCCAGCAGTTACGGGGGCGGCTATGGCTACACCTTC.

The chain is built from TRBV18 and TRBJ1-1; D is ambiguous. This CDR3 comprises 14 residues. The germline V gene encodes CDR1 KGHSH and CDR2 LQKENI. With 1 base removed from V and 6 bases from J, the gap between germline ends came to 12 bases. The DNA of the CDR3 is TGTGCCAGCTCACCACAGGCCGGCAGAGCTGAAGCTTTCTTT. Its protein product is CASSPQAGRAEAFF.

This clone turned up a few times. The chain links TRBV7-9 to TRBJ1-5; 7 nucleotides line up with TRBD1. This CDR3 is 17 amino acids long. CDR1 and CDR2 from the germline V gene are SEHNR and FQNEAQ (reference sequence). V was clipped by 5 bases and J by 2 bases; unmatched bases: 12. The CDR3 sequence is CASSHWGGTEGNQPQHF. CDR3 coding DNA: TGTGCCAGCAGCCACTGGGGAGGGACAGAGGGCAATCAGCCCCAGCATTTT.

V gene TRBV6-1 combines with J gene TRBJ1-6; D possibly corresponds to TRBD1 (6 bases). Trimming took 0 bases from V and 7 from J, leaving 13 bases between them. CDR1 and CDR2 (germline): MNHNS, SASEGT. There are 16 residues in the CDR3. The DNA for the CDR3 is TGTGCCAGCAGTGAAGCGCGGGGGCACGGAAATTCACCCCTCCACTTT. It is translated as CASSEARGHGNSPLHF.

CDR3 in DNA: TGTGCCACAGGCAGGGACGAGCAGTACTTC. Translation: CATGRDEQYF. The chain employs TRBV28 and TRBJ2-7; D might be TRBD1 (5 bases). The V end was cut by 10 bases, the J end by 5 bases, with 9 bases between. The CDR3 totals 10 residues. The germline V gene encodes CDR1 MDHEN and CDR2 SYDVKM.

J is TRBJ1-4 and V is TRBV2, with a weak D call TRBD1 (5 bases). V was cut by 3 bases and J by 7 bases, with 12 bases left in between. This CDR3 has 14 amino acids. Germline V CDR1 and CDR2: SNHLY, FYNNEI. The CDR3 is CASSEGGRGEKLFF. The CDR3 nucleotides read TGTGCCAGCAGTGAGGGGGGAAGGGGTGAAAAACTGTTTTTT.

The chain links TRBV30 to TRBJ1-6, with unresolved D. The CDR3 length is 13 residues. The germline V gene has CDR1 GTSNPN and CDR2 SVGIG (reference sequence). Trimming stripped 2 bases from V and 9 bases from J, with 11 bases between. The CDR3 protein is CAWSLNTFSPLHF. In nucleotides, the CDR3 is TGTGCCTGGAGTCTGAACACTTTTTCACCCCTCCACTTT.

The CDR3 here is CASSLDEMGGNTEAFF. In DNA form, the CDR3 reads TGTGCCAGCAGCTTAGATGAGATGGGGGGGAACACTGAAGCTTTCTTT. The chain employs TRBV13 and TRBJ1-1, with D possibly TRBD1 on 5 matching bases. Germline values: CDR1 PRHDT, CDR2 FYEKMQ (reference sequence). Trimming took 1 base from V and 1 from J, leaving 13 bases between them. The CDR3 loop spans 16 amino acids.

This chain uses TRBV5-8 with TRBJ2-1; TRBD2 matches at 7 bases. This CDR3 comprises 20 residues. V dropped 1 base and J dropped 6; count of bases not matched to a gene: 22. The germline V gene has CDR1 SGHTS and CDR2 YDEGEE. The CDR3, as DNA: TGTGCCAGCAGCTTGATAGGGTATTGGGCTAGCGGAGATCAGTTCAATGAGCAGTTCTTC. It codes for CASSLIGYWASGDQFNEQFF.

This chain links TRBV7-2 with TRBJ1-6; D is unresolved. Germline values: CDR1 SGHTA, CDR2 FQGNSA. V lost 1 base and J 11 bases, leaving 15 bases between the germline ends. This CDR3 contains 15 residues. This chain's CDR3 is CASSLGSLVGTPLHF. Here the CDR3 DNA reads TGTGCCAGCAGCTTAGGATCCCTCGTTGGGACACCCCTCCACTTT.

This sequence joins TRBV6-5 and TRBJ1-1, with TRBD1 matching 7 bases. This CDR3 is built from 15 residues. J was trimmed by 2 bases and V by 6 bases; bases with no gene match: 9. Germline values: CDR1 MNHEY, CDR2 SVGAGI. CDR3 nucleotide sequence: TGTGCCAGCAGGATCCGGACAGGTGCCAACACTGAAGCTTTCTTT. It encodes CASRIRTGANTEAFF.

The chain has TRBV15 and TRBJ1-1, with D uncertain. Per the germline V gene, CDR1 is LNHNV and CDR2 is YYDKDF (reference sequence). V lost 0 bases to trimming and J lost 5 bases, with 10 bases between them. The CDR3 is 14 residues long. CDR3 coding DNA: TGTGCCACCAGCAGAGATGGAAGGGAAACTGAAGCTTTCTTT. Amino acids: CATSRDGRETEAFF. The full variable domain, with the rest looked up from reference TRBV15 and TRBJ1-1, is DAMVIQNPRYQVTQFGKPVTLSCSQTLNHNVMYWYQQKSSQAPKLLFHYYDKDFNNEADTPDNFQSRRPNTSFCFLDIRSPGLGDTAMYLCATSRDGRETEAFFGQGTRLTVV.

The gene calls are TRBV6-1 and TRBJ2-3; 8 nucleotides align to TRBD1. CDR3 size: 16 residues. The junction had 9 bases not matched to a gene; V was cut back by 4 bases and J by 3 bases. Germline V gene lookup returns CDR1 MNHNS and CDR2 SASEGT. The DNA for the CDR3 is TGTGCCAGCAGTGGGACAGGGCTTGATTATACAGATACGCAGTATTTT. This codes for CASSGTGLDYTDTQYF.

The chain uses TRBV7-9 and TRBJ2-3; D unresolved. V was pared by 1 base and J by 5 bases, with 7 bases between. The CDR3 is made up of 13 amino acids. Germline CDR1 and CDR2: SEHNR and FQNEAQ (reference sequence). CDR3 sequence: CASSLVLGDTQYF. Here the CDR3 DNA reads TGTGCCAGCAGCTTAGTATTGGGAGATACGCAGTATTTT.

This sequence joins TRBV12-3 or TRBV12-4 and TRBJ1-2; maybe TRBD1 (5 bases). The CDR3 extends over 11 amino acids. V was trimmed by 6 bases and J by 10 bases, leaving 12 bases between them. The chain's CDR3 is CASSTGRYYTF. DNA of the CDR3: TGTGCCAGCAGCACGGGACGGTACTACACCTTC.